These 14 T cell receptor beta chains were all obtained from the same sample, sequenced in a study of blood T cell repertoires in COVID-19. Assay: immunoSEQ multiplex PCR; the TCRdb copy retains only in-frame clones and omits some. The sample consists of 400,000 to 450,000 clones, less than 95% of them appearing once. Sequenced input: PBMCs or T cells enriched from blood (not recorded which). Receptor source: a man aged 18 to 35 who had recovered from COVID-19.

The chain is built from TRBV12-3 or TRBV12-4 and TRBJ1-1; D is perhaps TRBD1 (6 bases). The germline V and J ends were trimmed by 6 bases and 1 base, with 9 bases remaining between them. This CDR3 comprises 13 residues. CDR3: CASSLQGNTEAFF. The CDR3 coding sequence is TGTGCCAGCAGCCTACAGGGGAACACTGAAGCTTTCTTT.

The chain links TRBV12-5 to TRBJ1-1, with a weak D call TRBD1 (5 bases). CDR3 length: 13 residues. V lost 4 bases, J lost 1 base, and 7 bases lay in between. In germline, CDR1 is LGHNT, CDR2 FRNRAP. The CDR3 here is CASGWQGNTEAFF. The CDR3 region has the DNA TGTGCTAGTGGTTGGCAGGGGAACACTGAAGCTTTCTTT.

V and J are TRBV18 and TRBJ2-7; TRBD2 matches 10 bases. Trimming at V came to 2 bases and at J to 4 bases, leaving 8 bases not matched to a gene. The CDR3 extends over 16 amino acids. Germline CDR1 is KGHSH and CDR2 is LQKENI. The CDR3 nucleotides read TGTGCCAGCTCACCAGTCGGGGGGACTAGCGTTTACGAGCAGTACTTC. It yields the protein CASSPVGGTSVYEQYF.

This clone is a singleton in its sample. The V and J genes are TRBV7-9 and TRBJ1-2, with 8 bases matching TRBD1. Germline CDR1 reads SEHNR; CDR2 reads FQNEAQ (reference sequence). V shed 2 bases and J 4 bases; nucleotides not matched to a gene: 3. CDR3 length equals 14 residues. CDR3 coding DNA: TGTGCCAGCAGCTTACAGGGGGCTGGCTATGGCTACACCTTC. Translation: CASSLQGAGYGYTF.

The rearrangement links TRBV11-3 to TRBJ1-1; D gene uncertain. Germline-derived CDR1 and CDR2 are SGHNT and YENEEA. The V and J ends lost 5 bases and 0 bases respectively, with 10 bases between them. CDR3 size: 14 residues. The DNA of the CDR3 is TGTGCCAGCAGCCCTGAAACTATGAACACTGAAGCTTTCTTT. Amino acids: CASSPETMNTEAFF.

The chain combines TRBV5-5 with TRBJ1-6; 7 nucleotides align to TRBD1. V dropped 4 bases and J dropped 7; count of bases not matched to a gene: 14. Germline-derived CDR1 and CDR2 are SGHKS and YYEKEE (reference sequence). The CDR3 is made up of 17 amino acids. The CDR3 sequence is CASSPTVRDSINSPLHF. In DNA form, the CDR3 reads TGTGCCAGCAGCCCAACCGTCCGGGACAGCATAAATTCACCCCTCCACTTT.

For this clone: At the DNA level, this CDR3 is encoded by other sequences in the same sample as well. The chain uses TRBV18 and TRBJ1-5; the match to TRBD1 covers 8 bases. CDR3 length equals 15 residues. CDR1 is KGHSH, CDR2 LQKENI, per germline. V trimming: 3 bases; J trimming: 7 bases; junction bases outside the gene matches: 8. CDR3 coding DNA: TGTGCCAGCTCACCCAGGACAGGGCGGGAACAGCCCCAGCATTTT. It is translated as CASSPRTGREQPQHF.

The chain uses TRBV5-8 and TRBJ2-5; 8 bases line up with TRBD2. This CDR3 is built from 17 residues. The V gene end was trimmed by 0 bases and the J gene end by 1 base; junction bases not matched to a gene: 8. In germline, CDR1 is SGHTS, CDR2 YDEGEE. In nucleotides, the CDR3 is TGTGCCAGCAGCTTGGCCTTACTAGCGGAGCCCCAAGAGACCCAGTACTTC. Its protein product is CASSLALLAEPQETQYF.

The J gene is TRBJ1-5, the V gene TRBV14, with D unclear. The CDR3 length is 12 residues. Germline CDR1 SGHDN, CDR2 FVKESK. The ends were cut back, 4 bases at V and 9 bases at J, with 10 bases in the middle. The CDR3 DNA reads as TGTGCCAGCAGCCGGGCTGGGCTGCCCCAGCATTTT. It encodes CASSRAGLPQHF.

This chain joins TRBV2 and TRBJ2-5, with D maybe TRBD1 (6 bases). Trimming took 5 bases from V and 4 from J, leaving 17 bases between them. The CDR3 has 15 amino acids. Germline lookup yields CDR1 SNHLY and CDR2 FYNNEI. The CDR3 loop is CASSYQQGGGETQYF. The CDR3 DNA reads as TGTGCCAGCAGTTACCAACAGGGTGGAGGAGAGACCCAGTACTTC.

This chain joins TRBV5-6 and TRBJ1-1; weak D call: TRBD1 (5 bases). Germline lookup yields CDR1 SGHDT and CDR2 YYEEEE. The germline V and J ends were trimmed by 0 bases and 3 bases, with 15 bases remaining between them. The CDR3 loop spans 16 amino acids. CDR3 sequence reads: CASSLGSRATYTEAFF. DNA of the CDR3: TGTGCCAGCAGCTTGGGTTCCAGGGCCACCTACACTGAAGCTTTCTTT.

The CDR3 DNA sequence: TGTGCCAGCAAGAGGGGAGGCTATGGCTACACCTTC. Residues: CASKRGGYGYTF. The J gene is TRBJ1-2, the V gene TRBV2, with D maybe TRBD1 (5 bases). The germline V and J ends were trimmed by 7 bases and 4 bases, with 10 bases remaining between them. CDR1 is SNHLY, CDR2 FYNNEI, per germline. The CDR3 totals 12 residues. Full variable domain (rest looked up from reference TRBV2 and TRBJ1-2): EPEVTQTPSHQVTQMGQEVILRCVPISNHLYFYWYRQILGQKVEFLVSFYNNEISEKSEIFDDQFSVERPDGSNFTLKIRSTKLEDSAMYFCASKRGGYGYTFGSGTRLTVV.

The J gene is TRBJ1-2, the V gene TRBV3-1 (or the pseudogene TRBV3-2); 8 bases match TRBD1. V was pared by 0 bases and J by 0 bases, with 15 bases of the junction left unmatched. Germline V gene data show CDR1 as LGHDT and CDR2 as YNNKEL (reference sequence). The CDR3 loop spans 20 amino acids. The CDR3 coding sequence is TGTGCCAGCAGCCAAGATCCCAAACGAAGGACAGGGCGAACTAACTATGGCTACACCTTC. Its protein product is CASSQDPKRRTGRTNYGYTF.

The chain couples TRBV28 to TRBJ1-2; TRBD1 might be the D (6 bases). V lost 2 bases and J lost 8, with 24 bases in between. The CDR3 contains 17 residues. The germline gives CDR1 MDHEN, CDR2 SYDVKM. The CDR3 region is CASSLGSGASSPGGYTF. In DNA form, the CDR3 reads TGTGCCAGCAGTTTAGGGTCAGGGGCCTCCTCACCCGGAGGCTACACCTTC.